This T cell receptor (beta chain) was identified in a study of cytomegalovirus exposure and HLA in healthy donors. Study results and caveats: Most TCR sequences were rare, but some public TCRs occurred in many donors. A previous analysis found most TCR beta V segments productive roughly 87% or roughly 30% of the time. Cytomegalovirus association was assigned to under 200 TCR beta chains.

Both 60 Vbeta primers and 13 Jbeta primers went into the PCR. TCRdb keeps only in-frame clones here, not all; method: immunoSEQ multiplex PCR. The sample includes some 110,000 clones, around 80% seen only once; the top ten take 22%. The V gene's germline CDR1 is MNHNS and CDR2 SASEGT. The CDR3 extends over 16 amino acids. V was clipped by 2 bases and J by 0 bases, with 8 bases between them. Remarks on this clone: The antigen is undetermined.

This TCR derives from a man aged 25-45 years in good health and CMV-seropositive. V and J are TRBV6-1 and TRBJ2-6; D not resolved. Sequencing was carried out using PBMCs. The chain's CDR3 is CASSELRSSGANVLTF. The CDR3 DNA reads as TGTGCCAGCAGTGAACTTCGGTCCTCTGGGGCCAACGTCCTGACTTTC.